This T cell receptor (beta chain) was profiled in a study of cytomegalovirus exposure and HLA in healthy donors. Study-level points and caveats: It has been reported that TCR beta sequences accurately predicted the HLA-A and HLA-B alleles of most subjects. It was in a later analysis that TCR association rates were seen to vary by HLA locus, highest for DRB1 and lowest for HLA-C. Within a later analysis, the majority of CMV-associated TCR beta chains appeared HLA-restricted. Later analysis identified a missense DCLRE1C variant that was linked to TCR beta V- and J-gene trimming.

Per germline, CDR1 SEHNR and CDR2 FQNEAQ (reference sequence). The CDR3 length is 16 residues. This clone has just a few counts. Antigen: not known. An end of the junction differs from the germline gene, which may be a read error. Amplification used 60 Vbeta primers and 13 Jbeta primers. Repertoires were generated with immunoSEQ multiplex PCR, while TCRdb's copy carries only in-frame clones and drops some. The table has 150,000 or so clones, roughly three quarters seen once. The sample taken for sequencing was PBMCs. The receptor comes from a woman aged 40-49 years in good health and CMV-seronegative. The chain joins TRBV7-9 to TRBJ2-6, with D perhaps matching TRBD2 (6 bases). The CDR3 bases are TGTGCCAGCAGCCTCCATGGGGGGACCGGGGCCAACGGCCTGACTTTC. Its protein product is CASSLHGGTGANGLTF.